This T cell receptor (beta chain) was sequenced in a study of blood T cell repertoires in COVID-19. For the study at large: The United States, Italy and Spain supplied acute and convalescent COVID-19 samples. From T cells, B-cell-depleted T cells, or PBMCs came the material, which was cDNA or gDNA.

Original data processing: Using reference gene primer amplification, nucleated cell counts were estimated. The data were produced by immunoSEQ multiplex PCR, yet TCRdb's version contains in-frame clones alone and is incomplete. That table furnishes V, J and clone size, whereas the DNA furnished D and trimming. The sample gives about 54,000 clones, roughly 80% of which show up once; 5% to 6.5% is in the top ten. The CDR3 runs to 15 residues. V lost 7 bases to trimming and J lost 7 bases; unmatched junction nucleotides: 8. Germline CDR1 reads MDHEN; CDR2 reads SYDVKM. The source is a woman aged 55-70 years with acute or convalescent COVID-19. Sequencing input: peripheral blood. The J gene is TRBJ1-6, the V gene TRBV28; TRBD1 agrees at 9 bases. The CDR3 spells CASNAWDRENSPLHF. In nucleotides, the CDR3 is TGTGCCAGCAATGCTTGGGACAGGGAAAATTCACCCCTCCACTTT.